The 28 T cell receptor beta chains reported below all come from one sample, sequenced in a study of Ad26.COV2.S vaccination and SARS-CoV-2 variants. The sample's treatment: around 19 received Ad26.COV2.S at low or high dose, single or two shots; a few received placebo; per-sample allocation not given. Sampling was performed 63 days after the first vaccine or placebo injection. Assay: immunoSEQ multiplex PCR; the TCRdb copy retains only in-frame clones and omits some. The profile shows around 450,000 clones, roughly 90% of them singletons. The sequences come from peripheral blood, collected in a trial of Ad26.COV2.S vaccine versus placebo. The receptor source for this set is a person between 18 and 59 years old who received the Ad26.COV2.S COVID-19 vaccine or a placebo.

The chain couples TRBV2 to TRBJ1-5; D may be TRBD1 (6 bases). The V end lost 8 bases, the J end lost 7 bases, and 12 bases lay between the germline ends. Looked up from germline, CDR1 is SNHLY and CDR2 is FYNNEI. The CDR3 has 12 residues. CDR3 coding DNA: TGTGCCAGCGGGGGTGGGGGCCAGCCCCAGCATTTT. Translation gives CASGGGGQPQHF.

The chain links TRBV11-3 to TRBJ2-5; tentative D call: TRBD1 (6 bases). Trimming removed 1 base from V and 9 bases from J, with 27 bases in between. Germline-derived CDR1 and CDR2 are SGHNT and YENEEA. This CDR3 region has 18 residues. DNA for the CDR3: TGTGCCAGCAGCTTAGGGTCTGGTGCAGGGGATCTCGGTTCGGCCCAGTACTTC. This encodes CASSLGSGAGDLGSAQYF. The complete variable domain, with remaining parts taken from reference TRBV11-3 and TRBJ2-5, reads EAGVVQSPRYKIIEKKQPVAFWCNPISGHNTLYWYLQNLGQGPELLIRYENEEAVDDSQLPKDRFSAERLKGVDSTLKIQPAELGDSAVYLCASSLGSGAGDLGSAQYFGPGTRLLVL.

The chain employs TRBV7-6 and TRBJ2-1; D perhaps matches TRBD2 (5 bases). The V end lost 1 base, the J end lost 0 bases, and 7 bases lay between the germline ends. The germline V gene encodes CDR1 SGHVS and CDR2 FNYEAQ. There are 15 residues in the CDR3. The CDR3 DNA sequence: TGTGCCAGCAGCTTAGACGGGAACTCCTACAATGAGCAGTTCTTC. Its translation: CASSLDGNSYNEQFF. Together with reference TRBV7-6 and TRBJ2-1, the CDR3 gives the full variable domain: GAGVSQSPRYKVTKRGQDVALRCDPISGHVSLYWYRQALGQGPEFLTYFNYEAQQDKSGLPNDRFSAERPEGSISTLTIQRTEQRDSAMYRCASSLDGNSYNEQFFGPGTRLTVL.

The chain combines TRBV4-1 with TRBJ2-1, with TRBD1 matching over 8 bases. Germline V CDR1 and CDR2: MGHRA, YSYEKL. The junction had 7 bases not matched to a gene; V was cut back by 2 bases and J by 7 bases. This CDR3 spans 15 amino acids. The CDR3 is CASSQPVDRGNEQFF. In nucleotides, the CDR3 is TGCGCCAGCAGCCAACCTGTAGACAGGGGTAATGAGCAGTTCTTC.

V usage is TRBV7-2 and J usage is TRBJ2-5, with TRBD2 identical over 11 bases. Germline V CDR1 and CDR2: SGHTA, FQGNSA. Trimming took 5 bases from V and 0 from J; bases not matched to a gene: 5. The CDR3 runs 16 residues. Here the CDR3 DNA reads TGTGCCAGCAGCCGCCAACTAGCGGGGGACCAAGAGACCCAGTACTTC. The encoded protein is CASSRQLAGDQETQYF.

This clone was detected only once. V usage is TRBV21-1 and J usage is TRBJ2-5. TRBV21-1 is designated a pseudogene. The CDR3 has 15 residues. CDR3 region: CASSKGKRGEETQYF. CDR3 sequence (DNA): TGTGCCAGCAGCAAAGGAAAAAGGGGGGAAGAGACCCAGTACTTC.

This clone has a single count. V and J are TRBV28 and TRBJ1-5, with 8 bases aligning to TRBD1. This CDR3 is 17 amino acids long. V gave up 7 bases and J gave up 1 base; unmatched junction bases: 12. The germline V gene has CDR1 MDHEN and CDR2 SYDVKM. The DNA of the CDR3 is TGTGCCAGCATCTCCCCGCAGGGGGCGGGAAGCAATCAGCCCCAGCATTTT. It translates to CASISPQGAGSNQPQHF.

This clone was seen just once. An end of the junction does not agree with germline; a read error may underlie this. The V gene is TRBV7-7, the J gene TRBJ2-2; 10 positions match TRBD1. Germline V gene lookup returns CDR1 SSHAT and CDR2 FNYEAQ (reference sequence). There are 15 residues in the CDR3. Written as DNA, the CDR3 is TGTGCTAGCAGCCCCGGGACAGGGGTTAACGGGGAGCTGTTTTTT. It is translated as CASSPGTGVNGELFF. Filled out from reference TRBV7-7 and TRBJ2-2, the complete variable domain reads GAGVSQSPRYKVTKRGQDVTLRCDPISSHATLYWYQQALGQGPEFLTYFNYEAQPDKSGLPSDRFSAERPEGSISTLTIQRTEQRDSAMYRCASSPGTGVNGELFFGEGSRLTVL.

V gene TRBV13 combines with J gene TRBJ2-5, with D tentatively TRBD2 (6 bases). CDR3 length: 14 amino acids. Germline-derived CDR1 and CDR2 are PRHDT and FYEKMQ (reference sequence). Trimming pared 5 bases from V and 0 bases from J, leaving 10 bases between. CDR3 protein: CASSSWDYQETQYF. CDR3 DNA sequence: TGTGCCAGCAGCAGCTGGGACTACCAAGAGACCCAGTACTTC.

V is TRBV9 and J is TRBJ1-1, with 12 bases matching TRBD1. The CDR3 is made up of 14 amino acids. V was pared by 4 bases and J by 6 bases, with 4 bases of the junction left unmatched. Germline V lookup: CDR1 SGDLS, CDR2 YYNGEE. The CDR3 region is CASSPGQGASEAFF. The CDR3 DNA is TGTGCCAGCAGCCCGGGACAGGGGGCTTCTGAAGCTTTCTTT.

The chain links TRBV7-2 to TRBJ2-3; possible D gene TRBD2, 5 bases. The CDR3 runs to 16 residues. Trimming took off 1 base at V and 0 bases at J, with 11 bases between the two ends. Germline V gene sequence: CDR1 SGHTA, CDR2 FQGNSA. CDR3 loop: CASSLVGSSSTDTQYF. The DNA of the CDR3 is TGTGCCAGCAGCTTAGTTGGTTCTAGCAGCACAGATACGCAGTATTTT. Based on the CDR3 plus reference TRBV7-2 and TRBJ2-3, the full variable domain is GAGVSQSPSNKVTEKGKDVELRCDPISGHTALYWYRQSLGQGLEFLIYFQGNSAPDKSGLPSDRFSAERTGGSVSTLTIQRTQQEDSAVYLCASSLVGSSSTDTQYFGPGTRLTVL.

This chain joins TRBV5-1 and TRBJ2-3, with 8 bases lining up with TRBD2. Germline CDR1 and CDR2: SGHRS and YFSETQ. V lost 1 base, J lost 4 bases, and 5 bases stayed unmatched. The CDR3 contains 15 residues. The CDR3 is CASSLLRGASDTQYF. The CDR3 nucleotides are TGCGCCAGCAGCTTGTTGCGGGGGGCCTCAGATACGCAGTATTTT.

CDR3 sequence reads: CAISSGGRNTEAFF. CDR3 DNA: TGTGCCATCAGTTCCGGGGGCCGGAACACTGAAGCTTTCTTT. The chain recombines TRBV10-3 with TRBJ1-1, with D perhaps TRBD1 (6 bases). The V gene's germline CDR1 is ENHRY and CDR2 SYGVKD. The CDR3 sequence is 14 residues long. Trimming took 5 bases from V and 1 from J, leaving 11 bases between them.

DNA for the CDR3: TGTGCCAGCTCACCCGACAGGGCTGGCGAGCAGTACTTC. Amino acids: CASSPDRAGEQYF. The chain employs TRBV18 and TRBJ2-7; the match to TRBD1 covers 7 bases. The germline CDR1 and CDR2 sequences are KGHSH and LQKENI. With V trimmed by 3 bases and J by 6 bases, 5 bases remained unmatched. The CDR3 runs 13 residues.

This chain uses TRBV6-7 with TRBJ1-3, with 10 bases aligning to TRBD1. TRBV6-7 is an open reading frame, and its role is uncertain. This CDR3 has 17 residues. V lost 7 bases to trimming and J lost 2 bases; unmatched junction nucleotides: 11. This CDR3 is CASTRDRGREAGNTIYF. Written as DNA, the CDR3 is TGTGCCAGCACCCGGGACAGGGGCCGAGAGGCTGGAAACACCATATATTTT.

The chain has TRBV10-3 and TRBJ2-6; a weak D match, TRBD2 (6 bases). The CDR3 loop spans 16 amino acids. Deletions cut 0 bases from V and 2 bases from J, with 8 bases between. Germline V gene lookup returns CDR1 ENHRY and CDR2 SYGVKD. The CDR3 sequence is CAISESRRAGANVLTF. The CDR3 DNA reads TGTGCCATCAGTGAGTCTAGGAGGGCTGGGGCCAACGTCCTGACTTTC.

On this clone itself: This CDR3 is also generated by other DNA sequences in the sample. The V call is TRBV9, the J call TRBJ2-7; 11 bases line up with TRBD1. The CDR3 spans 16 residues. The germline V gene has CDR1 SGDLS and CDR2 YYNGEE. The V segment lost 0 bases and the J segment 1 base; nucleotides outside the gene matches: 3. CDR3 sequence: CASSVGGTGGSYEQYF. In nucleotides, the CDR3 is TGTGCCAGCAGCGTAGGGGGGACAGGGGGATCCTACGAGCAGTACTTC.

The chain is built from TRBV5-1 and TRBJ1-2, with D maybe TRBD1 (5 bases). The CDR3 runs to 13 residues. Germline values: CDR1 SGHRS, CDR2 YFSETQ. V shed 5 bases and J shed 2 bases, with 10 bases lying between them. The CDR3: CASSRAGNYGYTF. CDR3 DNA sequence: TGCGCCAGCAGTCGTGCAGGGAACTATGGCTACACCTTC.

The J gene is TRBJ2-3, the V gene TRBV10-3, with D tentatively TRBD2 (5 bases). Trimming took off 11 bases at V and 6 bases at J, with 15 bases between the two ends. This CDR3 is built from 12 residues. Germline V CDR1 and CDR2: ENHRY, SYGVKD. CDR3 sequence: CAAGSLWDTQYF. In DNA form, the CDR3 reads TGTGCCGCTGGGAGCCTCTGGGATACGCAGTATTTT.

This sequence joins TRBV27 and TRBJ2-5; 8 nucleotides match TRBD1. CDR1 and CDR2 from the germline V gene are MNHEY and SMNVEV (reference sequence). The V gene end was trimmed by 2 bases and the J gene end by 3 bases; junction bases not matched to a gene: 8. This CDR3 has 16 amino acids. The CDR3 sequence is CASSLALQGGEETQYF. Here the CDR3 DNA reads TGTGCCAGCAGTTTAGCTTTACAGGGGGGTGAAGAGACCCAGTACTTC.

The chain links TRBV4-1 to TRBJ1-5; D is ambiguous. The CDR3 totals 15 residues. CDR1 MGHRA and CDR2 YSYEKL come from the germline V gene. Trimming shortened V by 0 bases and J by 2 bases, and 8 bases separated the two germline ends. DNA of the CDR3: TGCGCCAGCAGCCAAGACGGGGAACGCAATCAGCCCCAGCATTTT. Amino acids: CASSQDGERNQPQHF.

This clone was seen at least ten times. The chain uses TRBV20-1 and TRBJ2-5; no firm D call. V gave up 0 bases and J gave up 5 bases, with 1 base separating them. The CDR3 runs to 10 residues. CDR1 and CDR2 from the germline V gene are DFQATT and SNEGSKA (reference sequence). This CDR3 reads CSAREETQYF. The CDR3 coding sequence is TGCAGTGCTAGAGAGGAGACCCAGTACTTC.

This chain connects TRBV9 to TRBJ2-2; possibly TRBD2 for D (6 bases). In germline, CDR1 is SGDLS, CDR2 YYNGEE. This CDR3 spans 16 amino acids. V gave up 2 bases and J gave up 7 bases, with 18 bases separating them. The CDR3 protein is CASSVGPGLVGGELFF. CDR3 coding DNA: TGTGCCAGCAGCGTCGGTCCGGGACTGGTGGGCGGGGAGCTGTTTTTT.

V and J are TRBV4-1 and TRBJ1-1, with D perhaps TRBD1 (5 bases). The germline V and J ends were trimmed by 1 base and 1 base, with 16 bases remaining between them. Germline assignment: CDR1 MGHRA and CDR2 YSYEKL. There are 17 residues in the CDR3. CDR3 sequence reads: CASSQVTRQGENTEAFF. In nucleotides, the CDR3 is TGCGCCAGCAGCCAAGTGACCAGGCAGGGAGAGAACACTGAAGCTTTCTTT.

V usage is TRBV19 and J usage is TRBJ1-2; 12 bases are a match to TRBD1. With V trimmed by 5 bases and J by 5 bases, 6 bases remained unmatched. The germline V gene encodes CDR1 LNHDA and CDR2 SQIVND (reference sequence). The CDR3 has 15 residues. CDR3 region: CASSPGTGGGYGYTF. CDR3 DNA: TGTGCCAGTAGTCCTGGGACAGGGGGCGGTTATGGCTACACCTTC.

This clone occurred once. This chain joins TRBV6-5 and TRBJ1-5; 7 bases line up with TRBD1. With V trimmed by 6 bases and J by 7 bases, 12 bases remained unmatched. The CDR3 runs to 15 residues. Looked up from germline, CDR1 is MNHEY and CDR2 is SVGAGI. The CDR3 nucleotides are TGTGCCAGCAGACCGGGACAGTCTACGGGCCAGCCCCAGCATTTT. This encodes CASRPGQSTGQPQHF.

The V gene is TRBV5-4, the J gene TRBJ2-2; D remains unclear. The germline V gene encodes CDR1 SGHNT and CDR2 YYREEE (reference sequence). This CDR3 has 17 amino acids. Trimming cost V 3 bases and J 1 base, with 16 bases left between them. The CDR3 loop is CASSSLVGPQNTGELFF. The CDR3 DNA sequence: TGTGCCAGCAGCTCGTTGGTGGGTCCCCAGAACACCGGGGAGCTGTTTTTT.

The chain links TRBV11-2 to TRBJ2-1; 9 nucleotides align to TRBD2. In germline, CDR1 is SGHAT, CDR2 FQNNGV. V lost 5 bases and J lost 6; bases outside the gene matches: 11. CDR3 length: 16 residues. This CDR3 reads CASSVTRGGALNEQFF. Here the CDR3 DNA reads TGTGCCAGCAGCGTCACCCGCGGGGGGGCCCTCAATGAGCAGTTCTTC.